One and the same sample provided the 6 T cell receptor beta chains below, sequenced in a study of T cells after somatic rescue of genetic block. Sequenced by immunoSEQ multiplex PCR; TCRdb stores in-frame clones only, minus some. The repertoire includes some 74,000 clones, about nine tenths of them detected once, and roughly 2.9% sits in the top ten. The sequenced sample consisted of peripheral blood mononuclear cells (PBMCs). The origin of the receptors is a young man.

The J gene is TRBJ2-7, the V gene TRBV5-2; the D call TRBD1 from the table was never checked on the DNA. TRBV5-2 is a listed pseudogene. The CDR3 is made up of 14 amino acids. The CDR3 loop reads CASRPRGMAYEQYF. CDR3 coding DNA: TGTGCCAGCAGACCCAGGGGGATGGCCTACGAGCAGTACTTC.

V is TRBV11-2 and J is TRBJ2-3; 12 bases fit TRBD2. Germline V gene sequence: CDR1 SGHAT, CDR2 FQNNGV. Trimming took 1 base from V and 6 from J; bases not matched to a gene: 8. The CDR3 has 17 residues. In DNA form, the CDR3 reads TGTGCCAGCAGCTTAGGAGGGACTAGCGGGCGTTGGGATACGCAGTATTTT. Protein product: CASSLGGTSGRWDTQYF. The whole variable domain, remainder taken from reference TRBV11-2 and TRBJ2-3, is EAGVAQSPRYKIIEKRQSVAFWCNPISGHATLYWYQQILGQGPKLLIQFQNNGVVDDSQLPKDRFSAERLKGVDSTLKIQPAKLEDSAVYLCASSLGGTSGRWDTQYFGPGTRLTVL.

The gene calls are TRBV6-1 and TRBJ1-4, with D hard to call. The V gene's germline CDR1 is MNHNS and CDR2 SASEGT. This CDR3 region has 12 residues. The DNA of the CDR3 is TGTGCGATTGGGTGGACTAATGAAAAACTGTTTTTT. The encoded protein is CAIGWTNEKLFF.

V usage is TRBV6-1 and J usage is TRBJ2-7; a weak D match, TRBD2 (5 bases). Trimming removed 8 bases from V and 3 bases from J, with 14 bases in between. The CDR3 loop spans 13 amino acids. From germline, CDR1 is MNHNS and CDR2 SASEGT. The CDR3 DNA sequence: TGTGCCAGCGTGCTAGCTACCGGCTACGAGCAGTACTTC. Translation: CASVLATGYEQYF.

V is TRBV30 and J is TRBJ1-6; no reliable D call. The V end was cut by 2 bases, the J end by 9 bases, with 11 bases between. The CDR3 contains 13 residues. The germline CDR1 and CDR2 sequences are GTSNPN and SVGIG (reference sequence). This chain's CDR3 is CAWSYQEGSPLHF. CDR3 bases: TGTGCCTGGAGTTACCAGGAAGGTTCACCCCTCCACTTT.

The rearrangement uses TRBV27 and TRBJ2-1, with 13 positions matching TRBD2. The CDR3 loop spans 15 amino acids. The V gene end was trimmed by 3 bases and the J gene end by 8 bases; junction bases not matched to a gene: 4. Per germline, CDR1 MNHEY and CDR2 SMNVEV (reference sequence). CDR3 residues: CASSFTSGRAHEQFF. CDR3 DNA sequence: TGTGCCAGCAGTTTTACTAGCGGGAGGGCCCATGAGCAGTTCTTC.